This record covers a single T cell receptor beta chain. What it recognizes is unknown. This entry is derived from a study of glioma-infiltrating T cells. Study observations and caveats: Gliomas, especially low-grade, showed above-expected tissue-blood divergence; non-neoplastic patients showed below. Only very few CDR3 sequences appeared in both tissue and blood.

With 4 bases removed from V and 1 base from J, the gap between germline ends came to 13 bases. The germline V gene has CDR1 SGHTA and CDR2 FQGNSA. This CDR3 is built from 15 residues. TCR alpha and beta CDR3 regions were amplified from RNA using iRepertoire nested multiplex PCR. For one-step reverse transcription and amplification, about 90-450 ng of tissue mRNA or PBMC total RNA was used. TCRdb independently ran MiXCR on the multiplex PCR reads; one entry per CDR3 protein. The sample lists some 150,000 distinct CDR3 sequences; around 42% were seen once. The rearrangement uses TRBV7-2 and TRBJ2-5, with D possibly matching TRBD1 (5 bases). The receptor was isolated from a human donor with low-grade glioma or glioblastoma, undergoing nonglioma brain surgery, or in good health (not recorded which). Sequenced sample: glioma tissue, nonneoplastic brain tissue, or PBMCs (not recorded which). Here the CDR3 reads CASSSRRGIQETQYF. Written as DNA, the CDR3 is TGTGCCAGCAGCTCACGTAGGGGAATCCAAGAGACCCAGTACTTC.